This paragraph reports one TCR beta chain. Antigen unknown. The CDR3 contains 15 residues. Germline CDR1 reads SGHVS; CDR2 reads FQNEAQ. Trimming stripped 2 bases from V and 4 bases from J, with 11 bases between. The data originate from a study of cytomegalovirus exposure and HLA in healthy donors. Repertoires were generated with immunoSEQ multiplex PCR, while TCRdb's copy carries only in-frame clones and drops some. Of 130,000 or so clones listed, over 85% were seen once; the top ten hold 3% to 4%. Whole-study findings and limits: According to the study, roughly 160 TCR beta chains were cytomegalovirus-associated. The tendency of first-cohort TCR clusters to co-occur in the 120 or so validation repertoires emerged from a later analysis. Specific recognition of CMV antigens was confirmed in vitro for a few chains (all CMV-associated).

The TCR was taken from a man aged 25 to 40 in good health and CMV-seronegative. What was sequenced was PBMCs. The genes are TRBV7-8 and TRBJ1-4, with D possibly TRBD1 on 6 matching bases. The CDR3 bases are TGTGCCAGCAGCTTACAAGGGGGGGTTAATGAAAAACTGTTTTTT. Protein: CASSLQGGVNEKLFF.